This T cell receptor beta chain comes out of a study of identical twins. This CDR3 contains 15 residues. Per germline, CDR1 MNHEY and CDR2 SVGAGI. Trimming took off 0 bases at V and 2 bases at J, with 11 bases between the two ends. Addition of a universal primer site occurred through template switching, and cDNA carried unique molecular identifiers. TCRdb redid the calling of the 5' RACE reads with MiXCR, one entry per CDR3 protein. The table records 500,000 or so distinct CDR3 sequences, 14% of them present only once. These data were also filed under a second study, of yellow fever vaccine responses in identical twins.

Sample: CD4+ T cells sorted from blood. The chain uses TRBV6-5 and TRBJ2-7; D may match TRBD1 or TRBD2 (6 bases each). This clonotype was sampled from a woman aged 18-35 years in good health. The CDR3 DNA reads as TGTGCCAGCAGTTACTCGAGTCGGGGGCCCTACGAGCAGTACTTC. Translated, it gives CASSYSSRGPYEQYF.